Below are 16 T cell receptor beta chains sequenced from a single sample in a study of blood T cell repertoires in COVID-19 (dated by TCRdb to the early 2020s). Libraries came from the immunoSEQ multiplex PCR assay. As stored in TCRdb, this immuneACCESS dataset retains in-frame rearrangements with V and J assigned. A fraction of the clones does not appear; measured against another copy, unresolved V genes explain less than half of the discrepancy, and the remainder lacks a known reason. In all, the sample holds under 130,000 clones, and almost 90% of those were seen once. Around 3.2% of the sample is held by the ten biggest clonotypes. The specimen was peripheral blood. The receptors were sampled from a human donor in a cohort sampled during active COVID-19.

The V call is TRBV4-1, the J call TRBJ1-5; D not certain. This CDR3 spans 15 amino acids. Trimming stripped 2 bases from V and 6 bases from J, with 14 bases between. CDR1 and CDR2 (germline): MGHRA, YSYEKL. The CDR3 reads CASSQLEGLAQPQHF. CDR3 bases: TGCGCCAGCAGCCAATTGGAGGGCTTAGCTCAGCCCCAGCATTTT.

The chain is built from TRBV30 and TRBJ1-4, with D perhaps matching TRBD1 (6 bases). This CDR3 has 16 amino acids. Germline V gene sequence: CDR1 GTSNPN, CDR2 SVGIG (reference sequence). V dropped 2 bases and J dropped 5 bases, with 18 bases sitting between them. CDR3 loop: CAWSTRGPLVNEKLFF. As DNA, the CDR3 is TGTGCCTGGAGTACGCGGGGGCCCTTAGTGAATGAAAAACTGTTTTTT.

The genes are TRBV30 and TRBJ1-2, with D perhaps matching TRBD1 (6 bases). The CDR3 totals 16 residues. Trimming shortened V by 5 bases and J by 5 bases, and 24 bases separated the two germline ends. Germline CDR1 is GTSNPN and CDR2 is SVGIG (reference sequence). CDR3 DNA sequence: TGTGCCTGGGGGCTTGGAGTATTGGGGGCCAAGTATGGCTACACCTTC. This translates into CAWGLGVLGAKYGYTF.

The rearrangement uses TRBV6-5 and TRBJ1-2, with 7 bases lining up with TRBD1. Germline V lookup: CDR1 MNHEY, CDR2 SVGAGI. The CDR3 is 14 amino acids. The ends lost 2 bases at V and 5 bases at J; junction bases unmatched: 5. CDR3 sequence: CASSYRGTEYGYTF. The CDR3 region has the DNA TGTGCCAGCAGTTACCGCGGGACAGAGTATGGCTACACCTTC.

The rearrangement uses TRBV5-1 and TRBJ2-1; 15 bases align to TRBD2. Germline V gene data show CDR1 as SGHRS and CDR2 as YFSETQ. The CDR3 is 19 amino acids. The junction had 8 bases not matched to a gene; V was cut back by 4 bases and J by 0 bases. The CDR3 DNA reads as TGCGCCAGCAGCCTGGGACTAGCGGGGGGCGTTAGCTCCTACAATGAGCAGTTCTTC. It translates to CASSLGLAGGVSSYNEQFF.

CDR3 amino acids: CSGFSGTNYGYTF. Here the CDR3 DNA reads TGCAGCGGGTTTTCAGGGACAAACTATGGCTACACCTTC. V is TRBV29-1 and J is TRBJ1-2, with D perhaps TRBD1 (6 bases). Trimming cost V 7 bases and J 2 bases, with 14 bases left between them. CDR1 and CDR2 from the germline V gene are SQVTM and ANQGSEA. The CDR3 sequence is 13 residues long.

A few counts support this clone. The chain uses TRBV30 and TRBJ1-5, with D hard to call. Germline loops: CDR1 GTSNPN, CDR2 SVGIG (reference sequence). The CDR3 consists of 16 residues. Trimming took off 0 bases at V and 3 bases at J, with 15 bases between the two ends. CDR3 nucleotide sequence: TGTGCCTGGAGTGTAAAGGCAGGAACCTACAATCAGCCCCAGCATTTT. Protein: CAWSVKAGTYNQPQHF.

The chain couples TRBV27 to TRBJ2-5; 10 positions match TRBD2. CDR3 length equals 17 residues. Trimming took 5 bases from V and 3 from J; bases not matched to a gene: 12. Germline V lookup: CDR1 MNHEY, CDR2 SMNVEV (reference sequence). The CDR3: CASSPGLGLAYEETQYF. The CDR3 nucleotides are TGTGCCAGCAGTCCGGGATTGGGACTAGCGTATGAAGAGACCCAGTACTTC.

The V gene is TRBV20-1, the J gene TRBJ2-7, with TRBD2 identical over 8 bases. Unmatched junction bases numbered 17, after V lost 3 bases and J lost 1 base. The CDR3 is made up of 18 amino acids. Looked up from germline, CDR1 is DFQATT and CDR2 is SNEGSKA (reference sequence). In DNA, the CDR3 is TGCAGTGCTAGTTTTCCCTCGGGGCTAGCGGGTTGGTCCTACGAGCAGTACTTC. Amino acids: CSASFPSGLAGWSYEQYF.

The chain recombines TRBV5-4 with TRBJ2-1, with 9 positions matching TRBD2. Germline lookup yields CDR1 SGHNT and CDR2 YYREEE (reference sequence). Losses at the gene ends were 0 bases for V and 13 bases for J; bases not matched to a gene: 2. The CDR3 runs 12 residues. CDR3 coding DNA: TGTGCCAGCAGCTTGGCGGGACTAGCACAGTTCTTC. This translates into CASSLAGLAQFF.

This chain connects TRBV4-2 to TRBJ2-5, with D possibly being TRBD2 (5 bases). The CDR3 runs 14 residues. V was trimmed by 1 base and J by 5 bases, leaving 11 bases between them. Germline-derived CDR1 and CDR2 are LGHNA and YNFKEQ. The CDR3 protein is CASSQALARETQYF. The CDR3 coding sequence is TGTGCCAGCAGCCAAGCCCTAGCTAGGGAGACCCAGTACTTC.

The V gene is TRBV5-1, the J gene TRBJ2-7, with D maybe TRBD1 (6 bases). CDR1 and CDR2 (germline): SGHRS, YFSETQ. V was cut by 4 bases and J by 1 base, with 15 bases left in between. The CDR3 totals 15 residues. CDR3 region: CASSPQGSESYEQYF. CDR3 DNA sequence: TGCGCCAGCAGCCCTCAGGGGTCCGAGTCCTACGAGCAGTACTTC.

The rearrangement uses TRBV5-1 and TRBJ1-1; 8 nucleotides agree with TRBD1. Germline V gene data show CDR1 as SGHRS and CDR2 as YFSETQ. The ends lost 0 bases at V and 5 bases at J; junction bases unmatched: 6. The CDR3 length is 15 residues. CDR3 bases: TGCGCCAGCAGCTTGGGGGACAGGAGACGGACTGAAGCTTTCTTT. This codes for CASSLGDRRRTEAFF.

The chain links TRBV28 to TRBJ2-7; D is ambiguous. The CDR3 runs to 12 residues. With 7 bases removed from V and 0 bases from J, the gap between germline ends came to 7 bases. The germline CDR1 and CDR2 sequences are MDHEN and SYDVKM. CDR3 DNA sequence: TGTGCCAGCACTGAGAGCTCCTACGAGCAGTACTTC. It translates to CASTESSYEQYF.

This chain links TRBV29-1 with TRBJ1-2, with 7 bases that match TRBD1. The trim removed 6 bases at V and 1 base at J, leaving 8 bases unmatched. Germline-derived CDR1 and CDR2 are SQVTM and ANQGSEA. This CDR3 is built from 14 residues. CDR3 region: CSVQTGLVNYGYTF. The CDR3, as DNA: TGCAGCGTGCAGACAGGGCTGGTTAACTATGGCTACACCTTC.

The chain has TRBV27 and TRBJ1-4, with 7 positions matching TRBD1. Germline V gives CDR1 MNHEY, CDR2 SMNVEV (reference sequence). With 8 bases clipped from V and 7 bases from J, the junction kept 13 bases outside the gene matches. The length of the CDR3 is 15 residues. CDR3 region: CASAPTQRGLEKLFF. The CDR3 DNA follows: TGTGCCAGCGCCCCCACCCAGAGGGGGCTTGAAAAACTGTTTTTT.